This T cell receptor beta chain was obtained from a study of blood T cells in healthy people across ages. Findings and limits, study-wide: Naive CD4+ cells and diversity were both higher in long-lived donors than in aged donors. It was found that TCR beta diversity correlated strongly with the percentage of naive T cells.

The use of a sample-barcoded 5' primer and a J-beta primer mix characterized a second PCR of about 7 to 12 cycles. Paired-end reads containing CDR3 totaled no fewer than 3 million for each sample. TCRdb recomputed calls from the 5' RACE reads with MiXCR, one row per CDR3 protein. Here the sample spans approximately 730,000 distinct CDR3 sequences, approximately 43% being singletons. With regard to this clonotype: Its antigen remains unidentified.

CDR3 length: 13 amino acids. V lost 2 bases and J 5 bases, leaving 10 bases between the germline ends. Sequenced sample: blood. The sequence was collected from a woman in her fifties or sixties in good health. The rearrangement links TRBV12-3 or TRBV12-4 to TRBJ2-7; the D is unclear. The CDR3 protein is CASSLQVIHEQYF. DNA of the CDR3: TGTGCCAGCAGTTTACAAGTAATCCACGAGCAGTACTTC.